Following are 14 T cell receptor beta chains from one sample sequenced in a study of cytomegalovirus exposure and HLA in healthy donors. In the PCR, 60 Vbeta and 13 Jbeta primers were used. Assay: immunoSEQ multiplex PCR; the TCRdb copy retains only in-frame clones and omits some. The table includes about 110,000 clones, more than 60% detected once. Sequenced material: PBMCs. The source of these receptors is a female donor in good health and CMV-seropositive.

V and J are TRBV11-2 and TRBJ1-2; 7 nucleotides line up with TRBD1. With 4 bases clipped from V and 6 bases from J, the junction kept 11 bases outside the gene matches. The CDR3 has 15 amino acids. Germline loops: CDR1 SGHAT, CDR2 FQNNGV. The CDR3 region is CASSSLTGFLDGYTF. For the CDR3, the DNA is TGTGCCAGCAGCTCGTTGACAGGGTTTCTCGATGGCTACACCTTC.

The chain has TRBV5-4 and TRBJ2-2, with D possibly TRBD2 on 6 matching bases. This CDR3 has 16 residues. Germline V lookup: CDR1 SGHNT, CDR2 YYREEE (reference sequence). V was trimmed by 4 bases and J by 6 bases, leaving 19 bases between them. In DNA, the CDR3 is TGTGCCAGCAGCCCGATAGGGCAGGGAGGAGCCGGGGAGCTGTTTTTT. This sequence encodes CASSPIGQGGAGELFF.

CDR3 sequence (DNA): TGTGCCAGCCAAATCGGGACTAGCGGGAGAACCCTCGAGCAGTACTTC. Translating it yields CASQIGTSGRTLEQYF. J is TRBJ2-7 and V is TRBV5-4; TRBD2 aligns across 14 bases. V was pared by 7 bases and J by 6 bases, with 12 bases of the junction left unmatched. The germline V gene encodes CDR1 SGHNT and CDR2 YYREEE (reference sequence). The CDR3 contains 16 residues.

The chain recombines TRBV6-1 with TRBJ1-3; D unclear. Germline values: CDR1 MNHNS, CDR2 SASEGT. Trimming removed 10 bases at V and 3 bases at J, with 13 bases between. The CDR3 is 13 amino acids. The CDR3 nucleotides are TGTGCCACCGGAGGGTTTCGTGGAAACACCATATATTTT. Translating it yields CATGGFRGNTIYF.

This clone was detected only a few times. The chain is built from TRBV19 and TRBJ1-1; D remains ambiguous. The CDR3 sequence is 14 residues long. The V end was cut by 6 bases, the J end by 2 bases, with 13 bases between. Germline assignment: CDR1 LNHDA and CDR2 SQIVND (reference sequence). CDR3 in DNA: TGTGCCAGTAGACTAGGGCAGCTAAACACTGAAGCTTTCTTT. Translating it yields CASRLGQLNTEAFF. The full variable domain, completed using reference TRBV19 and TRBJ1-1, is DGGITQSPKYLFRKEGQNVTLSCEQNLNHDAMYWYRQDPGQGLRLIYYSQIVNDFQKGDIAEGYSVSREKKESFPLTVTSAQKNPTAFYLCASRLGQLNTEAFFGQGTRLTVV.

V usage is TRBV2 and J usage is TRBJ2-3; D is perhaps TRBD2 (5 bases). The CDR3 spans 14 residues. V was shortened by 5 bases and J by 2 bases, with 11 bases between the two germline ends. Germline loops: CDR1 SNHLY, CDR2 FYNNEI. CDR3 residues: CASSISSPTDTQYF. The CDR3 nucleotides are TGTGCCAGCAGTATATCTAGCCCCACAGATACGCAGTATTTT.

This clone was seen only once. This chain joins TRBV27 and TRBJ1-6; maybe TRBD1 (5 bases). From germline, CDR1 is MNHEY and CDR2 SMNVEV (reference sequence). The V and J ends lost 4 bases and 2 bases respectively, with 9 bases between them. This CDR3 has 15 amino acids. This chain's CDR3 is CASSYQGAYNSPLHF. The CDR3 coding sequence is TGTGCCAGCAGTTACCAAGGGGCCTATAATTCACCCCTCCACTTT.

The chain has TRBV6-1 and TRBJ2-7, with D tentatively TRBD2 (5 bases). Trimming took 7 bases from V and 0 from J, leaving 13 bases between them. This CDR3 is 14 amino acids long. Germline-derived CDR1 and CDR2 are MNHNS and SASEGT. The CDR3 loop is CASTPFGSSYEQYF. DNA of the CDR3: TGTGCCAGCACCCCCTTTGGGAGCTCCTACGAGCAGTACTTC.

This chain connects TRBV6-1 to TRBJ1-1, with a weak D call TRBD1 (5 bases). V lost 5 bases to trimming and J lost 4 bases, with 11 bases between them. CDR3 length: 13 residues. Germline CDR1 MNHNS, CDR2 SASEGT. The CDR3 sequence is CASSFRDSTEAFF. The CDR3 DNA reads TGTGCCAGCAGTTTCAGGGATAGCACTGAAGCTTTCTTT.

The CDR3 coding sequence is TGCGCCAGCAGCCAGCTGGGAGACAGGGTAAAGGATGGCTACACCTTC. It translates to CASSQLGDRVKDGYTF. V gene TRBV5-1 combines with J gene TRBJ1-2, with 7 bases that match TRBD1. This CDR3 is 16 amino acids long. The ends lost 4 bases at V and 6 bases at J; junction bases unmatched: 15. CDR1 SGHRS and CDR2 YFSETQ come from the germline V gene.

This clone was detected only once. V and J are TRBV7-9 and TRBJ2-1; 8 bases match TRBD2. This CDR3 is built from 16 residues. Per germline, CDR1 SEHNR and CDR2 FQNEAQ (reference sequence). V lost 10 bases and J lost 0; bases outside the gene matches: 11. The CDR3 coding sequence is TGTGCCACCCTCCGGGAGGGTAGGGGCTCCTACAATGAGCAGTTCTTC. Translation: CATLREGRGSYNEQFF.

CDR3 sequence reads: CASSFRDRREKLFF. The DNA for the CDR3 is TGTGCCAGCAGCTTTAGGGACAGGCGTGAAAAACTGTTTTTT. The chain combines TRBV7-6 with TRBJ1-4; 8 nucleotides agree with TRBD1. This CDR3 has 14 amino acids. The V and J ends lost 3 bases and 7 bases, in that order; junction bases with no gene match: 4. Germline assignment: CDR1 SGHVS and CDR2 FNYEAQ.

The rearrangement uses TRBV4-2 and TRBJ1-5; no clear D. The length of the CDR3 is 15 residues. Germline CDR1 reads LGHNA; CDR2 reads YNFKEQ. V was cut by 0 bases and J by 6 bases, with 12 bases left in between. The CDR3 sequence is CASSQDPQSSQPQHF. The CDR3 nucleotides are TGTGCCAGCAGCCAAGATCCCCAGTCTTCTCAGCCCCAGCATTTT.

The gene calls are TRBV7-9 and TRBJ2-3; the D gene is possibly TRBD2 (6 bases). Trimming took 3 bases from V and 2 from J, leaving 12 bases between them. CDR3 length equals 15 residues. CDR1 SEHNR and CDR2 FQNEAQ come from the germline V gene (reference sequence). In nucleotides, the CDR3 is TGTGCCAGCAGCTTGGGGACTGGTTCCACAGATACGCAGTATTTT. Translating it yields CASSLGTGSTDTQYF.